The rows below give T cell receptor beta chains drawn from one sample of a study of T cell responses to AZD1222 COVID-19 vaccine. Sequencing used immunoSEQ multiplex PCR; TCRdb keeps in-frame clones, though not all of them. The sample yields 90,000 or so clones, roughly 90% seen once. Specimen: peripheral blood, collected on day 0 of AZD1222 vaccination. The receptor set was obtained from an adult in good health. Both conserved end residues are part of each CDR3. Fields, in order: clone size, J gene, V gene, D gene, CDR3 protein, CDR3 DNA. The D gene is left open where the match is weak. A row's size may be missing; if present it is once, few, many or a size class.

abundance: .; j_gene: TRBJ1-2; v_gene: TRBV19; d_gene: TRBD1; CDR3aa: CASSPRTGFYGYTF; CDR3nt: TGTGCCAGTAGTCCAAGGACAGGGTTCTATGGCTACACCTTC
abundance: .; j_gene: TRBJ2-1; v_gene: TRBV24-1; d_gene: .; CDR3aa: CATQSSYNEQFF; CDR3nt: TGTGCCACCCAGAGCTCCTACAATGAGCAGTTCTTC
abundance: .; j_gene: TRBJ1-2; v_gene: TRBV27; d_gene: .; CDR3aa: CASSFRARGNYGYTF; CDR3nt: TGTGCCAGCAGTTTCCGGGCCAGGGGAAACTATGGCTACACCTTC
abundance: .; j_gene: TRBJ2-7; v_gene: TRBV6-1; d_gene: .; CDR3aa: CASSETNLYEQYF; CDR3nt: TGTGCCAGCAGTGAAACAAATCTCTACGAGCAGTACTTC
abundance: .; j_gene: TRBJ1-6; v_gene: TRBV2; d_gene: .; CDR3aa: CASSGVTTNSPLHF; CDR3nt: TGTGCCAGCAGTGGCGTGACAACGAATTCACCCCTCCACTTT
abundance: .; j_gene: TRBJ1-2; v_gene: TRBV11-2; d_gene: TRBD1; CDR3aa: CASSSQGARYGYTF; CDR3nt: TGTGCCAGCAGCTCCCAGGGGGCGCGGTATGGCTACACCTTC
abundance: .; j_gene: TRBJ2-1; v_gene: TRBV5-4; d_gene: TRBD2; CDR3aa: CASSLANSGRGIEQFF; CDR3nt: TGTGCCAGCAGCTTGGCCAATAGCGGGAGGGGTATTGAGCAGTTCTTC
abundance: .; j_gene: TRBJ2-3; v_gene: TRBV9; d_gene: TRBD2; CDR3aa: CASSATSVSGLATDTQYF; CDR3nt: TGTGCCAGCAGCGCAACCTCTGTATCGGGACTAGCCACAGATACGCAGTATTTT
abundance: .; j_gene: TRBJ1-5; v_gene: TRBV6-5; d_gene: TRBD1; CDR3aa: CASSYGGTVGWPQHF; CDR3nt: TGTGCCAGCAGTTACGGGGGGACAGTGGGATGGCCCCAGCATTTT
abundance: .; j_gene: TRBJ2-7; v_gene: TRBV6-2/TRBV6-3; d_gene: .; CDR3aa: CASSYMRRDYEQYF; CDR3nt: TGTGCCAGCAGTTACATGCGACGGGACTACGAGCAGTACTTC
abundance: .; j_gene: TRBJ1-4; v_gene: TRBV28; d_gene: TRBD1; CDR3aa: CASSTTGVTEKLFF; CDR3nt: TGTGCCAGCAGCACCACAGGGGTTACTGAAAAACTGTTTTTT
abundance: .; j_gene: TRBJ2-2; v_gene: TRBV6-5; d_gene: .; CDR3aa: CASSYFRGTGGELFF; CDR3nt: TGTGCCAGCAGTTACTTCCGAGGGACGGGCGGGGAGCTGTTTTTT
abundance: .; j_gene: TRBJ2-5; v_gene: TRBV11-2; d_gene: .; CDR3aa: CASSPRIQETQYF; CDR3nt: TGTGCCAGCAGCCCTCGAATCCAAGAGACCCAGTACTTC
abundance: .; j_gene: TRBJ2-5; v_gene: TRBV6-2/TRBV6-3; d_gene: TRBD2; CDR3aa: CASSYGASGGVETQYF; CDR3nt: TGTGCCAGCAGTTACGGCGCTAGCGGGGGGGTAGAGACCCAGTACTTC
abundance: .; j_gene: TRBJ1-6; v_gene: TRBV7-3; d_gene: TRBD1; CDR3aa: CASSPSGGRGSPLHF; CDR3nt: TGTGCCAGCAGCCCCTCAGGGGGGCGCGGTTCACCCCTCCACTTT
abundance: .; j_gene: TRBJ2-3; v_gene: TRBV11-2; d_gene: TRBD2; CDR3aa: CASSVGGSTDTQYF; CDR3nt: TGTGCCAGCAGCGTGGGGGGGAGCACAGATACGCAGTATTTT
abundance: once; j_gene: TRBJ2-7; v_gene: TRBV7-2; d_gene: TRBD2; CDR3aa: CASSLGGTSGSLEQYF; CDR3nt: TGTGCCAGCAGCTTAGGAGGCACTAGCGGGAGCCTCGAGCAGTACTTC
abundance: .; j_gene: TRBJ2-5; v_gene: TRBV19; d_gene: .; CDR3aa: CASSPGRFRGETQYF; CDR3nt: TGTGCCAGTAGTCCGGGACGCTTCAGGGGAGAGACCCAGTACTTC
abundance: .; j_gene: TRBJ1-3; v_gene: TRBV4-3; d_gene: .; CDR3aa: CASSPYTSAGNTIYF; CDR3nt: TGCGCCAGCAGTCCCTACACGTCCGCCGGAAACACCATATATTTT
abundance: .; j_gene: TRBJ1-6; v_gene: TRBV27; d_gene: .; CDR3aa: CASSQGDDRNSPLHF; CDR3nt: TGTGCCAGCAGTCAGGGAGATGACCGTAATTCACCCCTCCACTTT
abundance: .; j_gene: TRBJ2-2; v_gene: TRBV5-8; d_gene: .; CDR3aa: CASSGRTERQLFF; CDR3nt: TGTGCCAGCAGCGGGCGGACCGAGCGGCAGCTGTTTTTT
abundance: .; j_gene: TRBJ1-4; v_gene: TRBV9; d_gene: .; CDR3aa: CASSPDITRGEKLFF; CDR3nt: TGTGCCAGCAGCCCAGACATTACGAGGGGTGAAAAACTGTTTTTT
abundance: .; j_gene: TRBJ2-7; v_gene: TRBV19; d_gene: .; CDR3aa: CASSSIATSYYEQYF; CDR3nt: TGTGCCAGTTCCTCAATCGCCACCTCCTACTACGAGCAGTACTTC
abundance: .; j_gene: TRBJ2-1; v_gene: TRBV4-2; d_gene: .; CDR3aa: CASSRAGLDNEQFF; CDR3nt: TGTGCCAGCAGCCGAGCAGGTTTAGACAATGAGCAGTTCTTC
abundance: .; j_gene: TRBJ2-7; v_gene: TRBV7-2; d_gene: .; CDR3aa: CASSPRLDGDLYF; CDR3nt: TGTGCCAGCAGCCCCAGACTGGACGGCGATCTGTACTTC
abundance: .; j_gene: TRBJ2-1; v_gene: TRBV3-1/TRBV3-2; d_gene: .; CDR3aa: CASSQGSVNMVF; CDR3nt: TGTGCCAGCAGCCAAGGTTCGGTCAACATGGTCTTC
abundance: few; j_gene: TRBJ2-6; v_gene: TRBV27; d_gene: TRBD1; CDR3aa: CASSSGQGASGANVLTF; CDR3nt: TGTGCCAGCAGTTCAGGACAGGGGGCGTCTGGGGCCAACGTCCTGACTTTC
abundance: .; j_gene: TRBJ1-1; v_gene: TRBV19; d_gene: TRBD1; CDR3aa: CASSKGRQGNPFF; CDR3nt: TGTGCCAGTAGTAAGGGAAGACAGGGAAACCCTTTCTTT
abundance: .; j_gene: TRBJ1-5; v_gene: TRBV28; d_gene: .; CDR3aa: CASSFVGSQPQHF; CDR3nt: TGTGCCAGCAGTTTCGTTGGGTCCCAGCCCCAGCATTTT
abundance: .; j_gene: TRBJ1-1; v_gene: TRBV6-5; d_gene: .; CDR3aa: CASSPDSNTEAFF; CDR3nt: TGTGCCAGCAGTCCGGACAGTAACACTGAAGCTTTCTTT
abundance: .; j_gene: TRBJ2-1; v_gene: TRBV15; d_gene: TRBD2; CDR3aa: CATSRVVAGGRNEQFF; CDR3nt: TGTGCCACCAGCAGAGTGGTAGCGGGAGGCAGGAATGAGCAGTTCTTC
abundance: .; j_gene: TRBJ2-2; v_gene: TRBV28; d_gene: .; CDR3aa: CASSPGGPGLAGELFF; CDR3nt: TGTGCCAGCTCCCCCGGGGGGCCGGGTCTCGCCGGGGAGCTGTTTTTT
abundance: .; j_gene: TRBJ2-1; v_gene: TRBV7-9; d_gene: .; CDR3aa: CASSLNSFNEQFF; CDR3nt: TGTGCCAGCAGCTTAAATTCTTTCAATGAGCAGTTCTTC
abundance: .; j_gene: TRBJ1-3; v_gene: TRBV28; d_gene: TRBD1; CDR3aa: CASSDDRGHGNTIYF; CDR3nt: TGTGCCAGCAGTGATGACAGGGGGCATGGAAACACCATATATTTT
abundance: .; j_gene: TRBJ1-2; v_gene: TRBV5-4; d_gene: .; CDR3aa: CASSLDTYGYTF; CDR3nt: TGTGCCAGCAGCTTGGATACCTATGGCTACACCTTC
abundance: few; j_gene: TRBJ1-5; v_gene: TRBV12-3/TRBV12-4; d_gene: .; CDR3aa: CASSFYQPQHF; CDR3nt: TGTGCCAGCAGTTTTTATCAGCCCCAGCATTTT
abundance: .; j_gene: TRBJ1-2; v_gene: TRBV19; d_gene: .; CDR3aa: CASTSRDTTPGYTF; CDR3nt: TGTGCCAGTACTTCCCGGGACACAACACCTGGCTACACCTTC
abundance: .; j_gene: TRBJ1-1; v_gene: TRBV6-5; d_gene: .; CDR3aa: CASRIGVNTEAFF; CDR3nt: TGTGCCAGCAGAATAGGGGTTAACACTGAAGCTTTCTTT
abundance: .; j_gene: TRBJ2-1; v_gene: TRBV14; d_gene: .; CDR3aa: CASSPLGVPYNEQFF; CDR3nt: TGTGCCAGCAGCCCACTAGGAGTCCCCTACAATGAGCAGTTCTTC
abundance: .; j_gene: TRBJ1-2; v_gene: TRBV28; d_gene: .; CDR3aa: CASSLGRAGYGYTF; CDR3nt: TGTGCCAGCAGTTTAGGCAGGGCTGGCTATGGCTACACCTTC
abundance: .; j_gene: TRBJ2-1; v_gene: TRBV10-3; d_gene: TRBD2; CDR3aa: CAISDGTSNEQFF; CDR3nt: TGTGCCATCAGTGACGGGACTAGCAACGAGCAGTTCTTC
abundance: .; j_gene: TRBJ2-1; v_gene: TRBV5-6; d_gene: TRBD2; CDR3aa: CASSSPGLAADEQFF; CDR3nt: TGTGCCAGCAGCTCGCCGGGACTAGCGGCCGATGAGCAGTTCTTC
abundance: .; j_gene: TRBJ2-1; v_gene: TRBV29-1; d_gene: .; CDR3aa: CSVERPGTSQFF; CDR3nt: TGCAGCGTTGAACGGCCAGGGACGTCTCAGTTCTTC
abundance: few; j_gene: TRBJ2-5; v_gene: TRBV9; d_gene: .; CDR3aa: CASSVGNTQETQYF; CDR3nt: TGTGCCAGCAGCGTAGGGAACACCCAAGAGACCCAGTACTTC
abundance: .; j_gene: TRBJ1-4; v_gene: TRBV5-5; d_gene: .; CDR3aa: CASSLGGGANEKLFF; CDR3nt: TGTGCCAGCAGCTTGGGTGGTGGGGCTAATGAAAAACTGTTTTTT
abundance: .; j_gene: TRBJ2-5; v_gene: TRBV6-4; d_gene: TRBD1; CDR3aa: CASSESTGGRETQYF; CDR3nt: TGTGCCAGCAGTGAATCTACAGGGGGCCGAGAGACCCAGTACTTC
abundance: .; j_gene: TRBJ2-4; v_gene: TRBV28; d_gene: .; CDR3aa: CASSRYKTGAGDF; CDR3nt: TGTGCCAGCAGTCGCTACAAGACCGGGGCCGGGGACTTC
abundance: .; j_gene: TRBJ1-4; v_gene: TRBV9; d_gene: .; CDR3aa: CASSVGQGNEKLFF; CDR3nt: TGTGCCAGCAGCGTAGGGCAGGGGAACGAAAAACTGTTTTTT
abundance: .; j_gene: TRBJ2-1; v_gene: TRBV7-2; d_gene: .; CDR3aa: CASSLSPYNEQFF; CDR3nt: TGTGCCAGCAGCTTATCACCCTACAATGAGCAGTTCTTC
abundance: .; j_gene: TRBJ1-4; v_gene: TRBV4-3; d_gene: TRBD1; CDR3aa: CASSQPGQGTEKLFF; CDR3nt: TGCGCCAGCAGCCAACCGGGACAGGGGACTGAAAAACTGTTTTTT
abundance: few; j_gene: TRBJ1-3; v_gene: TRBV19; d_gene: .; CDR3aa: CASSIDGLSGNTIYF; CDR3nt: TGTGCCAGTAGTATCGACGGCCTCTCTGGAAACACCATATATTTT
abundance: .; j_gene: TRBJ1-2; v_gene: TRBV5-1; d_gene: .; CDR3aa: CASSTEQVYGYTF; CDR3nt: TGCGCCAGCAGCACCGAGCAAGTCTATGGCTACACCTTC
abundance: .; j_gene: TRBJ1-6; v_gene: TRBV6-5; d_gene: .; CDR3aa: CATSRVRGYNSPLHF; CDR3nt: TGTGCCACCTCTCGGGTGAGGGGCTATAATTCACCCCTCCACTTT
abundance: .; j_gene: TRBJ1-5; v_gene: TRBV16; d_gene: .; CDR3aa: CASSHLGLLGGNQPQHF; CDR3nt: TGTGCCAGCAGCCACTTAGGCCTTCTTGGGGGCAATCAGCCCCAGCATTTT
abundance: .; j_gene: TRBJ2-7; v_gene: TRBV18; d_gene: .; CDR3aa: CASSLQGLYEQYF; CDR3nt: TGTGCCAGCTCACTACAAGGGCTGTACGAGCAGTACTTC
abundance: .; j_gene: TRBJ2-1; v_gene: TRBV7-9; d_gene: TRBD1; CDR3aa: CASSSPGTGNNEQFF; CDR3nt: TGTGCCAGCAGCTCGCCCGGGACAGGGAACAATGAGCAGTTCTTC
abundance: .; j_gene: TRBJ1-2; v_gene: TRBV4-2; d_gene: .; CDR3aa: CASSQGTYGYTF; CDR3nt: TGTGCCAGCAGCCAAGGGACCTATGGCTACACCTTC
abundance: .; j_gene: TRBJ1-6; v_gene: TRBV27; d_gene: TRBD1; CDR3aa: CASSLMGTGHSPLHF; CDR3nt: TGTGCCAGCAGTTTAATGGGGACAGGACATTCACCCCTCCACTTT
abundance: .; j_gene: TRBJ1-2; v_gene: TRBV19; d_gene: .; CDR3aa: CASSARNYGYTF; CDR3nt: TGTGCCAGTAGTGCCCGAAACTATGGCTACACCTTC
abundance: .; j_gene: TRBJ1-1; v_gene: TRBV28; d_gene: TRBD1; CDR3aa: CASRLDRADTEAFF; CDR3nt: TGTGCCAGCAGGCTTGACAGGGCGGACACTGAAGCTTTCTTT